This T cell receptor (beta chain) originates from a study of blood T cell repertoires in COVID-19. Looking at the study overall: Acute-phase and convalescent COVID-19 samples originated in the United States, Italy and Spain. Nucleic acid was either cDNA or gDNA, and it came from T cells, B-cell-depleted T cells, or PBMCs.

In germline, CDR1 is SGHTS, CDR2 YDEGEE. Trimming took 2 bases from V and 6 from J, leaving 15 bases between them. This CDR3 has 15 amino acids. Repertoires were generated with immunoSEQ multiplex PCR, while TCRdb's copy carries only in-frame clones and drops some. The sample yields about 68,000 clones, more than 80% seen once. Sequenced: peripheral blood. The chain recombines TRBV5-8 with TRBJ1-5; D might be TRBD1 (6 bases). This receptor was obtained from a man aged 25 to 40 with acute or convalescent COVID-19. The CDR3 region is CASSFGRGGVQPQHF. CDR3 coding DNA: TGTGCCAGCAGCTTCGGCAGGGGTGGGGTTCAGCCCCAGCATTTT.